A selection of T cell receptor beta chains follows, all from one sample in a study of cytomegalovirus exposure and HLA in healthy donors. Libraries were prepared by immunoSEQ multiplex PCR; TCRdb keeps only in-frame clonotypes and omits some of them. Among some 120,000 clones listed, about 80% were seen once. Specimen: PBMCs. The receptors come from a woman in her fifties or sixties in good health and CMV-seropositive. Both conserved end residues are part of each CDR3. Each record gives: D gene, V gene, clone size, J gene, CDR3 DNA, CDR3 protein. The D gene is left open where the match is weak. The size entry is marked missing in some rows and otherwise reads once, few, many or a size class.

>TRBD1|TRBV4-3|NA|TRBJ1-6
TGCGCCAGCAGCCAAGAGCCCCCCGGGACAGTTGATAATTCACCCCTCCACTTT
CASSQEPPGTVDNSPLHF
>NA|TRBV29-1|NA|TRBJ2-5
TGCAGCGTTGAGGGATTAGCAGCACCGGGGGCCCAGTACTTC
CSVEGLAAPGAQYF
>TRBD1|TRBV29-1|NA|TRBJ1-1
TGCAGCGTTGACTGGACAGGGAACACTGAAGCTTTCTTT
CSVDWTGNTEAFF
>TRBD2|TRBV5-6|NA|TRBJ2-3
TGTGCCAGCAGCTTGGTGGCGGGGGTTTTAAGGACAGATACGCAGTATTTT
CASSLVAGVLRTDTQYF
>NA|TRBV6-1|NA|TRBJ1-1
TGTGCCAGCAGTCGCAGGGGTGAGAACACTGAAGCTTTCTTT
CASSRRGENTEAFF
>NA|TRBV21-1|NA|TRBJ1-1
TGTGCCAGCAGCAAAGAGGGGCAGATTAACACTGAAGCTTTCTTT
CASSKEGQINTEAFF
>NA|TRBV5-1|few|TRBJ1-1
TGCGCCAGCAGCTTAGATAGGGGAAGGACTGAAGCTTTCTTT
CASSLDRGRTEAFF
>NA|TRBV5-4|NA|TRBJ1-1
TGTGCCAGCAGCTTGGCGAGCCGCATGAACACTGAAGCTTTCTTT
CASSLASRMNTEAFF
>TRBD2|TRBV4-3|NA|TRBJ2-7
TGCGCCAGCAGCCAATCGGAGGGTAGGCGGGGGGCCTACGAGCAGTACTTC
CASSQSEGRRGAYEQYF
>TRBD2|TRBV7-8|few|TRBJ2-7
TGTGCCAGCAGCGCCCTAGCGGGCTACGAGCAGTACTTC
CASSALAGYEQYF
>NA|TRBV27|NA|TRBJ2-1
TGTGCCAGCAGCCCGGCTAGGGGGGAGGGCCGATGGAATGAGCAGTTCTTC
CASSPARGEGRWNEQFF
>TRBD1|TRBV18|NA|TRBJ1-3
TGTGCCAGCTCCGGGGGACAGGACCGCTCTGGAAACACCATATATTTT
CASSGGQDRSGNTIYF
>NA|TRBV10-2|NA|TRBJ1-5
TGCGCCAGCCAGGGTTATAGCAATCAGCCCCAGCATTTT
CASQGYSNQPQHF
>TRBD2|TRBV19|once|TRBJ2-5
TGTGCCAGTAGTATAGATCGGACTAGCGGGGGGGCCAGGTACTTC
CASSIDRTSGGARYF
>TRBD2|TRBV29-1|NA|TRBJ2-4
TGCAGCGTTGAACTTAGGTCTAGCGGGGGGTTCAAAAACATTCAGTACTTC
CSVELRSSGGFKNIQYF
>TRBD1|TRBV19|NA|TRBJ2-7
TGTGCCAGTAGTGTCGGGACAGGGGACACCTACGAGCAGTACTTC
CASSVGTGDTYEQYF
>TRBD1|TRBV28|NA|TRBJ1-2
TGTGCCAGCAGTTCGACAGGGGGTTGGGGCTACACCTTC
CASSSTGGWGYTF
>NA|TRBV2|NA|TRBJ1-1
TGTGCCAGCAGTGAACAGGGGCACACTGAAGCTTTCTTT
CASSEQGHTEAFF
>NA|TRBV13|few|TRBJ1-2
TGTGCCAGCCCGGGTCGGCAGCTGAATAACTATGGCTACACCTTC
CASPGRQLNNYGYTF
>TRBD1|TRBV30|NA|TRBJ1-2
TGTGCCTGGAGTGTATTACAGGGGGATGGCTACACCTTC
CAWSVLQGDGYTF
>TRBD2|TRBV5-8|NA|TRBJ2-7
TGTGCCAGCAGCTCAGCAGCGGGAGCCCCCTACGAGCAGTACTTC
CASSSAAGAPYEQYF
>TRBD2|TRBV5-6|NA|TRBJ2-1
TGTGCCAGCAGCTCCCCCTTGGGAGGGTGGGGCTACAATGAGCAGTTCTTC
CASSSPLGGWGYNEQFF
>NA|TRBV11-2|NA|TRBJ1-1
TGTGCCAGCAGCTTAGCTGAGATGAACACTGAAGCTTTCTTT
CASSLAEMNTEAFF
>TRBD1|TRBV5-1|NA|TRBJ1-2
TGCGCCAGCAGCGAACAGGGGGCGTATGGCTACACCTTC
CASSEQGAYGYTF
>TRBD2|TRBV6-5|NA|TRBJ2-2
TGTGCCAGCAGAAGCGGGGCCGGCCCCACCGGGGAGCTGTTTTTT
CASRSGAGPTGELFF
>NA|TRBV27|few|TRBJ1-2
TGTGCCAGCAGTTTATCCTGGGCCACCCCTCGTGGCTACACCTTC
CASSLSWATPRGYTF
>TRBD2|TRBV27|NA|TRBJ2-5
TGTGCCAGCAGTTTATCCAGGACTAGCGGGGGGTCCTTAACGCAAGAGACCCAGTACTTC
CASSLSRTSGGSLTQETQYF
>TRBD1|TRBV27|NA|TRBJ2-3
TGTGCCAGCAGTTTAGGAGGACAGGGGGCCGGCACAGATACGCAGTATTTT
CASSLGGQGAGTDTQYF
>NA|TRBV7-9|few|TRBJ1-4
TGTGCCAGCAGCTCTGACAGGCCAACTAATGAAAAACTGTTTTTT
CASSSDRPTNEKLFF
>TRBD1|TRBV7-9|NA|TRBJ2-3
TGTGCCAGCAGCCCCCTCTGGACAGGGAGCACAGATACGCAGTATTTT
CASSPLWTGSTDTQYF
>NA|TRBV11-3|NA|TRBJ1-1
TGTGCCAGCAGCTTAGATCTCAACACTGAAGCTTTCTTT
CASSLDLNTEAFF
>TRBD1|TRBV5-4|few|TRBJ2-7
TGTGCCAGCTCCCGGACAGGGACCTACGAGCAGTACTTC
CASSRTGTYEQYF
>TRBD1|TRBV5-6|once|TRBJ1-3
TGTGCCAGCAGCTCCCCCCGGACAGGGGGGTCCGGAAACACCATATATTTT
CASSSPRTGGSGNTIYF
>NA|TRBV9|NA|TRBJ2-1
TGTGCCAGCAGCGTAAGGGAGTACAATGAGCAGTTCTTC
CASSVREYNEQFF
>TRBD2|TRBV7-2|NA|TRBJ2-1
TGTGCCAGCAGCCTGGGGCGACTAGCGGGGGCCAGCTCCTACAATGAGCAGTTCTTC
CASSLGRLAGASSYNEQFF
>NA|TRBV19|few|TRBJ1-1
TGTGCCAGTAGTGACAACCGGGGGAACACTGAAGCTTTCTTT
CASSDNRGNTEAFF
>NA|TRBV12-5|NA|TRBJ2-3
TGTGCTAGTGGTTTGACACGTGCTAGCACAGATACGCAGTATTTT
CASGLTRASTDTQYF
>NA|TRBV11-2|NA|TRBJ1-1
TGTGCCAGCAGCCTCCACTCCCTCTCGACAGGCCTCTACACTGAAGCTTTCTTT
CASSLHSLSTGLYTEAFF
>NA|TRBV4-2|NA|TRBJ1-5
TGTGCCAGCGGGGGGGAGAAGCAGCCCCAGCATTTT
CASGGEKQPQHF